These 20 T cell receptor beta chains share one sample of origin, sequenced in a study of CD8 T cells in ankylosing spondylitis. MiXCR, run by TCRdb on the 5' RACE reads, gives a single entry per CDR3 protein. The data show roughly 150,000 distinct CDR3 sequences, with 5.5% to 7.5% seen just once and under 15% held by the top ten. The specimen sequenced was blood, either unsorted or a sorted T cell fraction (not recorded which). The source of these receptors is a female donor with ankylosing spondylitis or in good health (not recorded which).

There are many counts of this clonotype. CDR3: CASSPGTGGGNEQFF. CDR3 bases: TGTGCCAGCAGTCCCGGGACAGGGGGTGGGAATGAGCAGTTCTTC. The J gene is TRBJ2-1, the V gene TRBV21-1; the listed D gene, TRBD1, was not tested against the DNA. TRBV21-1 is reported as a pseudogene. This CDR3 is 15 amino acids long.

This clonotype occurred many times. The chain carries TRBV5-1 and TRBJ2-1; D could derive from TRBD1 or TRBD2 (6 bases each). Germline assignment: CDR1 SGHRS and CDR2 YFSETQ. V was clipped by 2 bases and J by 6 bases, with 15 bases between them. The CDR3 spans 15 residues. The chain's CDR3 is CASSFQQGGINEQFF. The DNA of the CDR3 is TGCGCCAGCAGCTTTCAACAGGGAGGAATCAATGAGCAGTTCTTC.

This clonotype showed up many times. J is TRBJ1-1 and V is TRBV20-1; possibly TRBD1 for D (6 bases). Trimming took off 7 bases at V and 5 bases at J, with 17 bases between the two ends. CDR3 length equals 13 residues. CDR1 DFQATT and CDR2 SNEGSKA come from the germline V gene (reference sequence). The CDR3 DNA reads TGCAGTGGAGGGGGGACAATGGGGACTGAAGCTTTCTTT. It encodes CSGGGTMGTEAFF.

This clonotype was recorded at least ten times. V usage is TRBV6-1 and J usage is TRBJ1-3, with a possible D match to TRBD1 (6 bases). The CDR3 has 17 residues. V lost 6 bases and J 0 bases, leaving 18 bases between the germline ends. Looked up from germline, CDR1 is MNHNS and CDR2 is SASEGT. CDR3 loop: CASRRGTSLSSGNTIYF. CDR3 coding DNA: TGTGCCAGCAGGAGGGGGACATCTCTCAGCTCTGGAAACACCATATATTTT.

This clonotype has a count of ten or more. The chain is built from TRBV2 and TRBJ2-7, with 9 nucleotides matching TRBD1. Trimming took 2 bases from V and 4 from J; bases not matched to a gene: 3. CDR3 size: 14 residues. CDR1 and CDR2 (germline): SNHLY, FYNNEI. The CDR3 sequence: CASSEQGQGYEQYF. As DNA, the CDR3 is TGTGCCAGCAGTGAACAAGGACAGGGGTACGAGCAGTACTTC.

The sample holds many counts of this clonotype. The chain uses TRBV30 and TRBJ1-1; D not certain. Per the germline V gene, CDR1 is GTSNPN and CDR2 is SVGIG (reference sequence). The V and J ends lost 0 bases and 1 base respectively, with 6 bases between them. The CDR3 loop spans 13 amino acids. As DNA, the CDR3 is TGTGCCTGGAGTGTCGGCAGGAACACTGAAGCTTTCTTT. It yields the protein CAWSVGRNTEAFF.

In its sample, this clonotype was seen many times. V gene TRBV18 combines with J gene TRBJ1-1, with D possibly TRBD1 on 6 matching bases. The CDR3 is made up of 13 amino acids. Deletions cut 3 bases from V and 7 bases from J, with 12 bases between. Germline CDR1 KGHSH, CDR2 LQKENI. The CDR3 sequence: CASSPGGANEAFF. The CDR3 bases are TGTGCCAGCTCACCGGGGGGGGCAAATGAAGCTTTCTTT.

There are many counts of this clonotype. The CDR3 bases are TGTGCCAGCAGTTACTTTGGGACGCTTGTTCAGCCCCAGCATTTT. Its protein product is CASSYFGTLVQPQHF. The rearrangement links TRBV6-2 or TRBV6-3 to TRBJ1-5; possibly TRBD1 for D (5 bases). V lost 1 base to trimming and J lost 6 bases, with 13 bases between them. The CDR3 length is 15 residues. Germline V gene lookup returns CDR1 MNHEY and CDR2 SVGEGT.

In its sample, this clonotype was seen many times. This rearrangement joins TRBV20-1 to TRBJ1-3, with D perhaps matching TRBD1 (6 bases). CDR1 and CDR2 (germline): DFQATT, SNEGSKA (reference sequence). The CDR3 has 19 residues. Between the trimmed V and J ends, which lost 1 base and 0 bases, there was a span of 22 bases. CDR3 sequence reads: CSARGTGSLRTSSGNTIYF. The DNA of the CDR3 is TGCAGTGCTAGAGGAACAGGGTCGCTACGAACGAGCTCTGGAAACACCATATATTTT.

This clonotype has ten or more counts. In nucleotides, the CDR3 is TGTGCCAGCAGCTTAGCAGGGACCAACTATGGCTACACCTTC. This encodes CASSLAGTNYGYTF. The chain employs TRBV7-9 and TRBJ1-2; a possible D gene is TRBD1 (5 bases). Between the trimmed V and J ends, which lost 0 bases and 2 bases, there was a span of 7 bases. The CDR3 has 14 residues. Germline CDR1 reads SEHNR; CDR2 reads FQNEAQ (reference sequence).

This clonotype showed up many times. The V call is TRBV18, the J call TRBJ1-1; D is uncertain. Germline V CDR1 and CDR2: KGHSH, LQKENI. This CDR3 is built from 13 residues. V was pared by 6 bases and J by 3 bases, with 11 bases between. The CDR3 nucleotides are TGTGCCAGCTCCTGGCGTTCAGACACTGAAGCTTTCTTT. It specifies CASSWRSDTEAFF.

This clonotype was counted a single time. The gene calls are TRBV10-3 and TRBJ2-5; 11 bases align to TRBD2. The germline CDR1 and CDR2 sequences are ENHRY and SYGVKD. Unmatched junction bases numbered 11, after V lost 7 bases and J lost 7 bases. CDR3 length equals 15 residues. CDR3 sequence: CAINKHSGGAGTQYF. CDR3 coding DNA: TGTGCCATCAACAAACATAGCGGGGGGGCAGGGACCCAGTACTTC.

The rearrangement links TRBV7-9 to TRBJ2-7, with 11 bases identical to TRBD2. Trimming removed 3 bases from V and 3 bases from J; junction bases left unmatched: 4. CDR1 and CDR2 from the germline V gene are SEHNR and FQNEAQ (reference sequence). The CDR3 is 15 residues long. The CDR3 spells CASSFTSGGLYEQYF. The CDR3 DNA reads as TGTGCCAGCAGCTTTACTAGCGGGGGACTCTACGAGCAGTACTTC.

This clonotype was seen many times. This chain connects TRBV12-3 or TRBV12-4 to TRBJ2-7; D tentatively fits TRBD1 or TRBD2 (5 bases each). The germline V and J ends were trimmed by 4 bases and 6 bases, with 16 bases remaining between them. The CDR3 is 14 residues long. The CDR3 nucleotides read TGTGCCAGCAGTTCCCACGGGGCGACGGGCGAGCAGTACTTC. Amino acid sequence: CASSSHGATGEQYF.

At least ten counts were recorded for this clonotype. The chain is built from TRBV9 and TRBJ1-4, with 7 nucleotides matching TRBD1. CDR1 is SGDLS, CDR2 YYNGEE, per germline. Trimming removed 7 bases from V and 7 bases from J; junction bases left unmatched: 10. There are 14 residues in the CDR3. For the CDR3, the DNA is TGTGCCAGCGCTGGAGGGACAGAAGGTGAAAAACTGTTTTTT. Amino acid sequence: CASAGGTEGEKLFF. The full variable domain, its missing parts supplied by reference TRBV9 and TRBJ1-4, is DSGVTQTPKHLITATGQRVTLRCSPRSGDLSVYWYQQSLDQGLQFLIQYYNGEERAKGNILERFSAQQFPDLHSELNLSSLELGDSALYFCASAGGTEGEKLFFGSGTQLSVL.

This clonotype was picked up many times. The CDR3 region has the DNA TGCGCCAGCAGCTTGGATACAGGGGCAGGGAGCACTGAAGCTTTCTTT. Encoded protein: CASSLDTGAGSTEAFF. The chain carries TRBV5-1 and TRBJ1-1; TRBD1 aligns across 7 bases. Losses at the gene ends were 0 bases for V and 4 bases for J; bases not matched to a gene: 9. The germline gives CDR1 SGHRS, CDR2 YFSETQ. The CDR3 covers 16 residues.

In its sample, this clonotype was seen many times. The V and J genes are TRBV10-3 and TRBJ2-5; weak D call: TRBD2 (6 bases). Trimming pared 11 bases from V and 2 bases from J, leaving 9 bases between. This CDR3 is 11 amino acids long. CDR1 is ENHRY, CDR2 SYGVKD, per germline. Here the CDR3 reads CAAGGQETQYF. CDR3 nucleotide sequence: TGTGCCGCCGGAGGGCAAGAGACCCAGTACTTC.

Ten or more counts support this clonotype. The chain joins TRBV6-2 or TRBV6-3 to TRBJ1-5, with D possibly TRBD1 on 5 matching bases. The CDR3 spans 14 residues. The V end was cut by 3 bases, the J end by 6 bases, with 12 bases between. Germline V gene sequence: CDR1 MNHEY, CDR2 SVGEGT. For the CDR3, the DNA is TGTGCCAGCAGTTATGGGGGTGGCAGTCAGCCCCAGCATTTT. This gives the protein CASSYGGGSQPQHF.

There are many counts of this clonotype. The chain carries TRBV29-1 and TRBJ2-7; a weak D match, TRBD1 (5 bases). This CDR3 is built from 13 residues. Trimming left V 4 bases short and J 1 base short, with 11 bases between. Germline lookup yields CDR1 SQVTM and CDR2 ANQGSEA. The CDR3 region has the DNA TGCAGCGTTGGGAACAGGCTATCCTACGAGCAGTACTTC. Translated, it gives CSVGNRLSYEQYF.

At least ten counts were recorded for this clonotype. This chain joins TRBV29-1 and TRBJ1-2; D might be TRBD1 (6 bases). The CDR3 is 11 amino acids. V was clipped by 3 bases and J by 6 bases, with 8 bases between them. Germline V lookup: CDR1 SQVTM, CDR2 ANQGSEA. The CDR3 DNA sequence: TGCAGCGTTGAGGAGGGGGATGGCTACACCTTC. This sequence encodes CSVEEGDGYTF.